These 26 T cell receptor beta chains came from one sample sequenced in a study of blood T cells in healthy people across ages. The use of a sample-barcoded 5' primer and a J-beta primer mix characterized a second PCR of roughly 6 to 11 cycles. TCRdb redid the calling of the 5' RACE reads with MiXCR, one entry per CDR3 protein. The top ten hold over 15% of the sample, which has about 1 million distinct CDR3 sequences, 45% seen once. The sample taken for sequencing was blood. These receptor sequences come from a woman aged 55-75 years in good health.

CDR3 sequence: CSASGTGTGSYEQYF. In nucleotides, the CDR3 is TGCAGTGCTAGCGGAACAGGGACTGGGTCCTACGAGCAGTACTTC. The genes are TRBV20-1 and TRBJ2-7; either TRBD1 or TRBD2 may supply D (6 bases each). The V and J ends lost 3 bases and 1 base respectively, with 16 bases between them. The CDR3 loop spans 15 amino acids. In germline, CDR1 is DFQATT, CDR2 SNEGSKA (reference sequence).

This clonotype has more than one count but fewer than ten. The genes are TRBV27 and TRBJ2-7; D is perhaps TRBD2 (5 bases). The CDR3 extends over 12 amino acids. Germline V CDR1 and CDR2: MNHEY, SMNVEV (reference sequence). The CDR3 nucleotides are TGTGCGTGTGGAGGCTACTCCTACGAGCAGTACTTC. Translated, it gives CACGGYSYEQYF.

The chain combines TRBV20-1 with TRBJ2-6; tentatively, D is TRBD1 (6 bases). Germline V gene lookup returns CDR1 DFQATT and CDR2 SNEGSKA (reference sequence). This CDR3 has 14 residues. The V end was cut by 6 bases, the J end by 0 bases, with 9 bases between. This chain's CDR3 is CSAGQNSGANVLTF. CDR3 DNA: TGCAGTGCCGGACAGAACTCTGGGGCCAACGTCCTGACTTTC.

The chain recombines TRBV11-2 with TRBJ2-7; TRBD2 agrees at 8 bases. Looked up from germline, CDR1 is SGHAT and CDR2 is FQNNGV. The CDR3 has 16 residues. Unmatched junction bases numbered 8, after V lost 3 bases and J lost 1 base. The CDR3, as DNA: TGTGCCAGCAGCTTCTCAGCGGGAGCGATTTCCTACGAGCAGTACTTC. It is translated as CASSFSAGAISYEQYF.

This clonotype was counted a few times. The chain employs TRBV27 and TRBJ2-1; D may be TRBD1 (5 bases). The CDR3 is 14 residues long. CDR1 and CDR2 (germline): MNHEY, SMNVEV (reference sequence). Trimming shortened V by 6 bases and J by 7 bases, and 16 bases separated the two germline ends. The CDR3 reads CASSQDRFLNEQFF. The CDR3 region has the DNA TGTGCCAGCAGCCAAGACAGATTTTTAAATGAGCAGTTCTTC.

In its sample, this clonotype was seen a few times. The genes are TRBV14 and TRBJ2-1, with 13 bases matching TRBD2. This CDR3 is 16 amino acids long. The ends lost 2 bases at V and 9 bases at J; junction bases unmatched: 7. Germline V gene lookup returns CDR1 SGHDN and CDR2 FVKESK. CDR3 in DNA: TGTGCCAGCAGCCAAATAAAACTAGCGGGAGGGCCTGAGCAGTTCTTC. Translated, it gives CASSQIKLAGGPEQFF. Supplemented by reference TRBV14 and TRBJ2-1, the full variable domain reads EAGVTQFPSHSVIEKGQTVTLRCDPISGHDNLYWYRRVMGKEIKFLLHFVKESKQDESGMPNNRFLAERTGGTYSTLKVQPAELEDSGVYFCASSQIKLAGGPEQFFGPGTRLTVL.

The chain has TRBV7-8 and TRBJ1-5, with 8 bases fitting TRBD1. The V segment lost 4 bases and the J segment 8 bases; nucleotides outside the gene matches: 22. The CDR3 has 19 amino acids. Germline values: CDR1 SGHVS, CDR2 FQNEAQ. The CDR3 nucleotides are TGTGCCAGCAGCTCCCACCCGATAATGGAGGACAGGGTTAAGAAGCCCCAGCATTTT. Translating it yields CASSSHPIMEDRVKKPQHF.

The V gene is TRBV6-1, the J gene TRBJ2-1; D might be TRBD2 (6 bases). This CDR3 region has 16 residues. V gave up 2 bases and J gave up 0 bases, with 11 bases separating them. Germline CDR1 reads MNHNS; CDR2 reads SASEGT. CDR3 amino acids: CASSEWGERSYNEQFF. As DNA, the CDR3 is TGTGCCAGCAGTGAATGGGGGGAGCGCTCCTACAATGAGCAGTTCTTC.

The chain is built from TRBV9 and TRBJ1-5; D gene ambiguous. The CDR3 sequence is 13 residues long. Germline CDR1 and CDR2: SGDLS and YYNGEE. The V end lost 0 bases, the J end lost 6 bases, and 7 bases lay between the germline ends. The CDR3 sequence is CASSVDPSQPQHF. CDR3 in DNA: TGTGCCAGCAGCGTAGACCCCAGTCAGCCCCAGCATTTT.

The chain links TRBV11-2 to TRBJ1-2, with D perhaps matching TRBD1 (6 bases). There are 14 residues in the CDR3. Per germline, CDR1 SGHAT and CDR2 FQNNGV. V lost 1 base and J 3 bases, leaving 9 bases between the germline ends. The DNA of the CDR3 is TGTGCCAGCAGCTTAGTCGGGGGGCACTATGGCTACACCTTC. Its protein product is CASSLVGGHYGYTF.

This sequence joins TRBV4-2 and TRBJ2-5; 7 bases are shared with TRBD2. After removal of 0 bases from V and 11 bases from J, the junction contained 15 bases not matched to a gene. CDR1 LGHNA and CDR2 YNFKEQ come from the germline V gene. The CDR3 contains 16 residues. In DNA, the CDR3 is TGTGCCAGCAGCCAAGATGGGGTAGGGAGGGGCGATGAGCAGTACTTC. Protein sequence: CASSQDGVGRGDEQYF.

In its sample, this clonotype was seen a few times. This sequence joins TRBV25-1 and TRBJ2-5; D possibly matches TRBD1 or TRBD2 (6 bases each). The CDR3 has 15 amino acids. Germline V gene lookup returns CDR1 MGHDK and CDR2 SYGVNS. Deletions cut 5 bases from V and 1 base from J, with 14 bases between. CDR3 DNA sequence: TGTGCCAGCAGTCCTCGCAGGGGAGGCCAAGAGACCCAGTACTTC. It is translated as CASSPRRGGQETQYF.

This chain joins TRBV7-2 and TRBJ2-3; 9 nucleotides align to TRBD2. The CDR3 spans 16 residues. After removal of 6 bases from V and 4 bases from J, the junction contained 11 bases not matched to a gene. Germline CDR1 SGHTA, CDR2 FQGNSA. In nucleotides, the CDR3 is TGTGCCAGCAGTCCGGGGCGCGGGAGGGGCCCAGATACGCAGTATTTT. It specifies CASSPGRGRGPDTQYF.

For this clonotype: A read error may produce the germline difference seen at one junction end. This sequence joins TRBV27 and TRBJ2-4; 7 positions agree with TRBD2. The J call could be wrong; TRBJ2-7 is a better fit for the DNA end. CDR3 length equals 18 residues. Germline CDR1 is MNHEY and CDR2 is SMNVEV (reference sequence). The CDR3 DNA reads as TGTGCTAGCAGTCCCGCCGCCCGACTAGCCGTCCTCCCCAACGAGCAGTACTTC. It codes for CASSPAARLAVLPNEQYF.

This clonotype was seen a few times. This chain uses TRBV6-5 with TRBJ2-7; D not certain. Trimming pared 10 bases from V and 3 bases from J, leaving 13 bases between. CDR1 and CDR2 (germline): MNHEY, SVGAGI. This CDR3 region has 12 residues. CDR3 loop: CATSGRGYEQYF. The CDR3 DNA follows: TGTGCCACCTCGGGCAGAGGCTACGAGCAGTACTTC.

This chain's CDR3 is CASSHLGAATQYF. The DNA of the CDR3 is TGTGCCAGCAGCCATCTTGGAGCTGCTACGCAGTATTTT. The genes are TRBV14 and TRBJ2-3, with D unresolved. CDR1 and CDR2 from the germline V gene are SGHDN and FVKESK. The CDR3 runs to 13 residues. V shed 3 bases and J shed 8 bases, with 12 bases lying between them.

V is TRBV6-2 or TRBV6-3 and J is TRBJ2-1; TRBD2 matches at 11 bases. The germline V gene has CDR1 MNHEY and CDR2 SVGEGT. Trimming cost V 6 bases and J 5 bases; bases outside gene matches: 9. The CDR3 runs to 16 residues. The DNA of the CDR3 is TGTGCCAGCAGACTCCGGACTAGCGGGCGCCACAATGAGCAGTTCTTC. Translated, it gives CASRLRTSGRHNEQFF.

V usage is TRBV6-5 and J usage is TRBJ2-5; 13 bases agree with TRBD2. The DNA end is a closer match to TRBJ2-7, so the J assignment may be wrong. The CDR3 length is 16 residues. Looked up from germline, CDR1 is MNHEY and CDR2 is SVGAGI. The CDR3 spells CASSRRTSGGGDEQYF. The CDR3 nucleotides are TGTGCCAGCAGTCGACGGACTAGCGGGGGAGGAGACGAGCAGTACTTC.

This clonotype came up a few times. The chain recombines TRBV11-2 with TRBJ2-5; TRBD1 agrees at 7 bases. The CDR3 is made up of 17 amino acids. Germline V lookup: CDR1 SGHAT, CDR2 FQNNGV. V gave up 0 bases and J gave up 2 bases; unmatched junction bases: 9. The CDR3 region is CASSLDLLTGLQETQYF. CDR3 coding DNA: TGTGCCAGCAGCTTAGACCTCCTGACAGGGCTTCAAGAGACCCAGTACTTC.

The J gene is TRBJ2-7, the V gene TRBV3-1, with no clear D. The CDR3 contains 15 residues. V was trimmed by 0 bases and J by 7 bases, leaving 16 bases between them. Germline lookup yields CDR1 LGHDT and CDR2 YNNKEL (reference sequence). The chain's CDR3 is CASSQDLSPYNEQYF. In nucleotides, the CDR3 is TGTGCCAGCAGCCAAGATCTAAGTCCCTACAATGAGCAGTACTTC.

The chain has TRBV29-1 and TRBJ1-2; D ambiguous. The germline V gene encodes CDR1 SQVTM and CDR2 ANQGSEA. Trimming shortened V by 4 bases and J by 1 base, and 19 bases separated the two germline ends. The CDR3 loop spans 16 amino acids. In nucleotides, the CDR3 is TGCAGCGTTGGGCGGGCATCCCCTGATAATAACTATGGCTACACCTTC. Encoded protein: CSVGRASPDNNYGYTF.

V is TRBV28 and J is TRBJ2-6; maybe TRBD1 (6 bases). V was shortened by 8 bases and J by 1 base, with 15 bases between the two germline ends. Germline V gene sequence: CDR1 MDHEN, CDR2 SYDVKM. The CDR3 consists of 16 residues. CDR3 loop: CASLRLRGSGANVLTF. CDR3 nucleotides: TGTGCCAGCTTGAGACTGAGGGGGTCTGGGGCCAACGTCCTGACTTTC.

V is TRBV7-9 and J is TRBJ2-1; tentatively, D is TRBD2 (6 bases). This CDR3 has 17 amino acids. CDR1 is SEHNR and CDR2 is FQNEAQ in the germline V gene (reference sequence). The V end lost 5 bases, the J end lost 0 bases, and 17 bases lay between the germline ends. CDR3 in amino acids: CASSHTGTPSSYNEQFF. CDR3 DNA sequence: TGTGCCAGCAGCCATACGGGGACTCCCAGCTCCTACAATGAGCAGTTCTTC.

Worth noting for this clonotype: Being one base from a much bigger clone, this may be a read error. The V call is TRBV3-1, the J call TRBJ2-5; D is possibly TRBD2 (5 bases). The last part of the DNA fits TRBJ2-7 better; the J call may be wrong. This CDR3 is built from 13 residues. Germline values: CDR1 LGHDT, CDR2 YNNKEL (reference sequence). CDR3 protein: CACSLDGTYEQYF. The CDR3 DNA reads TGTGCCTGCAGCCTGGACGGGACCTACGAGCAGTACTTC.

This clonotype was seen repeatedly, ten times or more. The rearrangement uses TRBV7-9 and TRBJ2-7; D is tentatively TRBD1 or TRBD2 (6 bases each). Germline-derived CDR1 and CDR2 are SEHNR and FQNEAQ (reference sequence). The CDR3 consists of 14 residues. V dropped 5 bases and J dropped 6 bases, with 17 bases sitting between them. The CDR3 DNA reads as TGTGCCAGCAGCCCCGTAGGGGGGTCGGGCGAGCAGTACTTC. Translation: CASSPVGGSGEQYF.

The chain is built from TRBV11-2 and TRBJ2-2; 12 nucleotides line up with TRBD1. The J segment lost 5 bases and the V segment lost 8 bases, leaving 3 bases of the junction unmatched. CDR3 length: 14 amino acids. Germline V lookup: CDR1 SGHAT, CDR2 FQNNGV. CDR3 nucleotides: TGTGCCAGCGGGGGACAGGGGGCAACCGGGGAGCTGTTTTTT. It codes for CASGGQGATGELFF.